This entry is about one T cell receptor (beta chain). This clone has only a few counts. The clone's antigen remains unknown. Base quality data are lacking; no much larger clone is found one base away. The receptor library was made with the immunoSEQ multiplex PCR assay. For TCR sequencing, RNA was extracted from every sample and reverse transcribed into cDNA to serve as template. SuperScript III was used for first-strand cDNA synthesis, primed with a 2:1 mix of oligo-dT and random hexamers. A synthetic immune receptor repertoire was used to gauge amplification bias, and whatever bias remained was removed computationally. The source study handled its data this way. Raw reads were preprocessed to remove errors, and CDR3 was defined by IMGT conventions from the conserved cysteine to phenylalanine. Clonality was computed by normalizing Shannon entropy by log2 of the number of productive unique TCRs and subtracting the result from 1. Whether each scalp clone was CD4 or CD8 was inferred by checking scalp TCRbeta sequences against the CD4 and CD8 repertoires from sorted blood. TCRdb stores this immuneACCESS table with in-frame sequences only. Part of the clones is absent; in the studies checked, under half of the shortfall reflects unresolved V genes, and no reason is known for the rest. V, J and clone size reflect that table, while D and trimming were determined from the DNA. This sample is represented by roughly 19,000 clones; around 66% of them were singletons. 6% to 7% of the sample goes to the ten largest clones.

This sample is drawn from a study of CD8+ T cells in alopecia areata (dated 2018 in TCRdb). Study-level background: Treated patients were enrolled in an open-label pilot trial of oral tofacitinib at 5 to 10 mg twice daily for moderate-to-severe alopecia areata. On the human side, TCRbeta sequencing was run on scalp tissue and on sorted CD4+ and CD8+ peripheral blood T cells from healthy controls and from alopecia areata patients with either patchy or totalis/universalis disease. TCRbeta CDR3 regions were amplified by immunoSEQ multiplex PCR using 35 Vbeta forward and 13 Jbeta reverse primers. Scalp clonality was compared among normal scalp (n=4), patchy alopecia areata scalp (n=8), and alopecia totalis/universalis scalp (n=8). RNA came from the PAXgene miRNA kit for fixed scalp, the miRNeasy kit for PBMCs, and the RNeasy kit for mouse skin. Tofacitinib was administered for 6 to 18 months, and 6 months of follow-up off drug were then conducted to assess delayed response and recurrence. The study used high-throughput TCRbeta sequencing to examine T cell clonal expansion in alopecia areata, in both the C3H/HeJ mouse model and human patients. Patients on tofacitinib were biopsied at baseline and after 4 and 24 weeks of treatment, and several of the patients also had a later scalp biopsy.

Summary of the overall study and its limitations: Scalp TCR repertoire analysis is complicated because resident alphabeta T cells in normal human skin are also sequenced, whereas mouse skin is dominated by gammadelta T cells. Compared with normal scalp, lesional scalp had higher clonality and more expanded CD8+ clones, particularly in alopecia totalis/universalis, a pattern that suggests antigenic drive. Shared TCR sequences between patients were less evident than in mice, which may be partly attributable to HLA diversity in the patient population.

After removal of 5 bases from V and 0 bases from J, the junction retains 14 bases not matched to a gene. The germline V gene (reference sequence) yields SEHNR for CDR1 and FQNEAQ for CDR2. The CDR3 sequence holds 18 residues, the cysteine and phenylalanine included. Kept here is only the CDR3 DNA, which spans 54 bases and is read in frame from base 1. What this sample's time point label stands for: baseline before oral tofacitinib. Lesional scalp punch biopsies and peripheral blood were obtained from alopecia areata patients. Human scalp biopsies were immediately fixed in PAXgene tissue containers. Recombination linked TRBV7-9 to TRBJ2-3, with TRBD1 matching 7 junction bases. Specimen: skin, collected at week 0. This TCR was recovered from a human donor with alopecia areata. CDR3 protein: CASSPTPGQRLSTDTQYF. The bases are TGTGCCAGCAGCCCCACACCGGGACAGCGCCTTAGCACAGATACGCAGTATTTT.